This T cell receptor beta chain derives from a study of T cells in localized non-small cell lung cancer (TCRdb year 2020). In terms of the full investigation: T cell repertoires of approximately 250 early-stage NSCLC patients were analyzed, with tumors being compared against uninvolved tumor-adjacent lungs. All 240 or so NSCLC patients in the cohort were treatment-naive and had localized lung tumors that were resected. NSCLC patients had a mean age of roughly 64 years, and around 130 were male and about 110 female. The research as a whole found: The highest T cell clonality was observed in uninvolved tumor-adjacent lung, where clonality exceeded that of tumor, suggesting that antigenic responses were more focused in uninvolved tumor-adjacent lung. A median of approximately 62 of the top 100 tumor clones turned up in the paired uninvolved adjacent lung, and under 30 of those clones also ranked among the top 100 of that same adjacent lung. Longer overall survival was associated with higher blood T cell density, whereas shorter survival was associated with higher adjacent-lung clonality. Because of the exploratory design, TCR variables were selected using unadjusted p-values without false-discovery rate correction. Because multi-region sequencing of the tumors was not done, intratumor heterogeneity could not be ruled out.

The immunoSEQ Assay was used to sequence TCR beta CDR3 regions from DNA. The study's processing was this. T cell density was computed as TCR beta template counts normalized to usable DNA estimated by amplifying housekeeping genes. Richness was estimated using the preseqR package, with extrapolation to 400,000 templates for PBMC samples and to 120,000 templates for tissue samples. Clonality was defined by subtracting Pielou's evenness from one. To identify tissue-enriched TCRs, differential abundance testing was run on productive amino-acid clonotypes with a minimum total count of 5 and an alpha of 0.1. The Jaccard Index and the Morisita Overlap Index were used to quantify repertoire overlap between compartments. GLIPH clustered TCR beta CDR3s with public tetramer-defined viral CDR3s; viral motifs required at least three viral sequences plus V-gene enrichment. The source is immuneACCESS, and TCRdb retained only in-frame sequences with V and J called. Part of the clones is not carried over; for the studies checked, unresolved V genes explain less than half of this, and the remainder is unexplained. V, J and clone size are those of that table, while D and trimming were read from the DNA. The sample table contains over 1,000 clones; only one count was recorded for around 35% of them. The ten top clones hold roughly 9% of the sample.

The CDR3 covers 14 residues, taking in both the cysteine and the phenylalanine. Kept here is only the CDR3 DNA, which spans 42 bases and is read in frame from base 1. The germline V and J ends show losses of 10 bases and 8 bases respectively, and no gene match explains 14 bases of the junction. Sequences WSHSY (CDR1) and SAAADI (CDR2) are obtained from the germline V gene. Uninvolved adjacent lung was taken at least 2 cm from the tumor margin and confirmed free of atypia by two independent pathologists. At diagnosis, tumor, uninvolved tumor-adjacent lung and peripheral blood were collected and then preserved as a mix of FFPE and fresh-frozen material. Regarding this clone: What this receptor recognizes is not known. Base-call qualities are not available, and no considerably larger clone is one nucleotide away.

The V and J genes are TRBV10-2 and TRBJ1-2, with 9 bases aligning to TRBD1. Sequenced here: normal lung tissue next to the tumor, sampled before any cancer treatment. The receptor was derived from a male donor at least 60 years old with stage I squamous cell lung carcinoma. In nucleotide form, the sequence is TGCGCCACCGGGACAGGGTCTAATATGGGAGGCTACACCTTC. This yields the protein CATGTGSNMGGYTF.